This entry lists 18 T cell receptor beta chains sequenced from one sample in a study of blood T cell repertoires in COVID-19. Measured with immunoSEQ multiplex PCR; TCRdb has only the in-frame clones, and not every one. The data contain about 130,000 clones, 60% to 80% of them singletons. Sequencing was done on a sample of peripheral blood. The receptors here all came from a man older than 75 with COVID-19, enrolled during active disease.

The chain combines TRBV7-2 with TRBJ2-3, with D perhaps TRBD1 (6 bases). Germline V CDR1 and CDR2: SGHTA, FQGNSA. Trimming took off 1 base at V and 3 bases at J, with 11 bases between the two ends. The CDR3 loop spans 15 amino acids. The CDR3 DNA reads as TGTGCCAGCAGCTTAGGGGGGCAGTTTACAGATACGCAGTATTTT. Translating it yields CASSLGGQFTDTQYF.

This sequence joins TRBV5-8 and TRBJ1-5; D gene uncertain. In germline, CDR1 is SGHTS, CDR2 YDEGEE. The ends were cut back, 4 bases at V and 0 bases at J, with 11 bases in the middle. The CDR3 contains 15 residues. The CDR3 reads CASSRGFYSNQPQHF. The CDR3 DNA reads as TGTGCCAGCAGCCGAGGATTCTATAGCAATCAGCCCCAGCATTTT.

The chain combines TRBV4-2 with TRBJ2-7; D is unclear. Germline CDR1 LGHNA, CDR2 YNFKEQ. The CDR3 is 13 residues long. Trimming took 0 bases from V and 7 from J, leaving 10 bases between them. CDR3 residues: CASSQENLREQYF. The DNA of the CDR3 is TGTGCCAGCAGCCAAGAGAACCTGCGGGAGCAGTACTTC.

V gene TRBV7-6 combines with J gene TRBJ2-7, with 7 bases matching TRBD2. The germline V gene has CDR1 SGHVS and CDR2 FNYEAQ. V dropped 2 bases and J dropped 6; count of bases not matched to a gene: 4. CDR3 size: 13 residues. CDR3: CASSLPGRGEQYF. For the CDR3, the DNA is TGTGCCAGCAGCTTACCAGGGAGGGGCGAGCAGTACTTC.

This rearrangement joins TRBV11-3 to TRBJ2-7; D might be TRBD1 (6 bases). The CDR3 sequence is 13 residues long. Looked up from germline, CDR1 is SGHNT and CDR2 is YENEEA. V was pared by 1 base and J by 4 bases, with 8 bases between. In DNA, the CDR3 is TGTGCCAGCAGCTTAGGACAGGAGTACGAGCAGTACTTC. Its translation: CASSLGQEYEQYF.

This rearrangement joins TRBV18 to TRBJ2-6; TRBD2 matches 7 bases. After removal of 6 bases from V and 3 bases from J, the junction contained 5 bases not matched to a gene. The CDR3 is 15 amino acids. Germline CDR1 reads KGHSH; CDR2 reads LQKENI. The CDR3 protein is CASSLGRVGANVLTF. The CDR3 DNA is TGTGCCAGCTCCCTAGGGAGGGTTGGGGCCAACGTCCTGACTTTC.

The chain uses TRBV6-5 and TRBJ2-2, with 11 bases matching TRBD2. Unmatched junction bases numbered 3, after V lost 5 bases and J lost 4 bases. There are 15 residues in the CDR3. Germline lookup yields CDR1 MNHEY and CDR2 SVGAGI. CDR3 nucleotide sequence: TGTGCCAGCAGTCGACTAGCGGGAAGCACCGGGGAGCTGTTTTTT. It codes for CASSRLAGSTGELFF.

CDR3: CARSNPGTSSYNEQFF. DNA of the CDR3: TGTGCCAGAAGTAATCCCGGGACTAGCTCCTACAATGAGCAGTTCTTC. The genes are TRBV5-3 and TRBJ2-1; 8 bases fit TRBD2. TRBV5-3 falls under the ORF class, with uncertain function. The CDR3 has 16 residues. With V trimmed by 5 bases and J by 0 bases, 7 bases remained unmatched.

This clone has just one count. This chain joins TRBV2 and TRBJ1-4, with a tentative D call TRBD1 (6 bases). Germline loops: CDR1 SNHLY, CDR2 FYNNEI. The CDR3 has 14 residues. The V end lost 5 bases, the J end lost 2 bases, and 9 bases lay between the germline ends. The CDR3 DNA sequence: TGTGCCAGCAGTCAGGGACATACTAATGAAAAACTGTTTTTT. Its translation: CASSQGHTNEKLFF.

The chain carries TRBV19 and TRBJ2-7; 7 nucleotides line up with TRBD2. The CDR3 sequence is 16 residues long. V lost 0 bases to trimming and J lost 2 bases; unmatched junction nucleotides: 7. CDR1 and CDR2 (germline): LNHDA, SQIVND (reference sequence). CDR3 coding DNA: TGTGCCAGTAGTATAGATCTCCTAGCGGATCCCTACGAGCAGTACTTC. This translates into CASSIDLLADPYEQYF.

The rearrangement uses TRBV7-9 and TRBJ2-2; 10 bases align to TRBD2. Germline V gene lookup returns CDR1 SEHNR and CDR2 FQNEAQ (reference sequence). V lost 0 bases, J lost 7 bases, and 14 bases stayed unmatched. This CDR3 is 19 amino acids long. CDR3 sequence (DNA): TGTGCCAGCAGCTTAGCGCGTGAAAGCGGGAGGGCCGGGAACGGGGAGCTGTTTTTT. Its translation: CASSLARESGRAGNGELFF.

The chain is built from TRBV4-2 and TRBJ1-5; D ambiguous. The V end was cut by 0 bases, the J end by 0 bases, with 12 bases between. The CDR3 totals 17 residues. In germline, CDR1 is LGHNA, CDR2 YNFKEQ. CDR3 in amino acids: CASSQDFSSYSNQPQHF. The CDR3 DNA sequence: TGTGCCAGCAGCCAAGATTTTAGCAGCTATAGCAATCAGCCCCAGCATTTT.

The rearrangement uses TRBV12-3 or TRBV12-4 and TRBJ1-2, with D perhaps TRBD1 (5 bases). V was clipped by 3 bases and J by 9 bases, with 11 bases between them. The CDR3 is made up of 12 amino acids. The CDR3 DNA sequence: TGTGCCAGCAGTTTGGTCCAGGGCAGCTACACCTTC. The encoded protein is CASSLVQGSYTF.

V usage is TRBV5-1 and J usage is TRBJ2-1; 11 nucleotides match TRBD2. Germline V lookup: CDR1 SGHRS, CDR2 YFSETQ. This CDR3 has 15 amino acids. The J segment lost 3 bases and the V segment lost 3 bases, leaving 2 bases of the junction unmatched. CDR3 residues: CASSYTSGSYNEQFF. The DNA of the CDR3 is TGCGCCAGCAGCTACACTAGCGGGAGCTACAATGAGCAGTTCTTC.

This chain links TRBV19 with TRBJ2-1, with TRBD1 matching over 10 bases. V was pared by 7 bases and J by 0 bases, with 6 bases of the junction left unmatched. The CDR3 is 16 amino acids. Germline V gene sequence: CDR1 LNHDA, CDR2 SQIVND (reference sequence). The CDR3 reads CASTRTGGGSYNEQFF. The CDR3, as DNA: TGTGCCAGTACCCGGACAGGGGGAGGCTCCTACAATGAGCAGTTCTTC. The full variable domain, with the rest looked up from reference TRBV19 and TRBJ2-1, is DGGITQSPKYLFRKEGQNVTLSCEQNLNHDAMYWYRQDPGQGLRLIYYSQIVNDFQKGDIAEGYSVSREKKESFPLTVTSAQKNPTAFYLCASTRTGGGSYNEQFFGPGTRLTVL.

The chain couples TRBV9 to TRBJ2-7; D is undetermined. Germline CDR1 and CDR2: SGDLS and YYNGEE. With 0 bases removed from V and 6 bases from J, the gap between germline ends came to 13 bases. The CDR3 is made up of 14 amino acids. The CDR3 spells CASSVDLYGPEQYF. CDR3 nucleotide sequence: TGTGCCAGCAGCGTAGACCTATATGGTCCCGAGCAGTACTTC. The entire variable domain, with the rest obtained from reference TRBV9 and TRBJ2-7, is as follows: DSGVTQTPKHLITATGQRVTLRCSPRSGDLSVYWYQQSLDQGLQFLIQYYNGEERAKGNILERFSAQQFPDLHSELNLSSLELGDSALYFCASSVDLYGPEQYFGPGTRLTVT.

The V gene is TRBV27, the J gene TRBJ2-5, with TRBD1 matching over 7 bases. J gave up 0 bases and V 11 bases, and 12 bases lay outside the gene matches. The CDR3 is 15 residues long. Per the germline V gene, CDR1 is MNHEY and CDR2 is SMNVEV (reference sequence). Here the CDR3 reads CAAGRGRGYQETQYF. The DNA for the CDR3 is TGTGCCGCTGGCCGAGGCAGGGGGTACCAAGAGACCCAGTACTTC.

This chain uses TRBV6-1 with TRBJ1-4, with D perhaps TRBD1 (5 bases). Trimming shortened V by 2 bases and J by 7 bases, and 14 bases separated the two germline ends. CDR1 and CDR2 from the germline V gene are MNHNS and SASEGT. The CDR3 has 15 amino acids. In nucleotides, the CDR3 is TGTGCCAGCAGTGAAATGGCAGGGAGGTTTGAAAAACTGTTTTTT. Translating it yields CASSEMAGRFEKLFF.